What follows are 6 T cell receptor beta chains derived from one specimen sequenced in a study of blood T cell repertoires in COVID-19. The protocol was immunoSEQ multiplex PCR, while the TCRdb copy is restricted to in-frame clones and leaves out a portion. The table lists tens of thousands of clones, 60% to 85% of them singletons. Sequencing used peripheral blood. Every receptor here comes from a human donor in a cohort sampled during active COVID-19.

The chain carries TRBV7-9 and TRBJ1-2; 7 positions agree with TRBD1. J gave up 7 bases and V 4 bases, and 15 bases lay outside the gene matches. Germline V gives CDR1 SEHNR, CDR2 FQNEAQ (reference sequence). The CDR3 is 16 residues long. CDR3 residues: CASSSPGQQNFGGYTF. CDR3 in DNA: TGTGCCAGCAGCTCCCCGGGACAGCAGAATTTCGGTGGCTACACCTTC.

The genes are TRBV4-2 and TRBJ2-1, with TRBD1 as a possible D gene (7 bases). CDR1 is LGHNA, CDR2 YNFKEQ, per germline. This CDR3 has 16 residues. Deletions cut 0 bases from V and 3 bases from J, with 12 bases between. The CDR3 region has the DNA TGTGCCAGCAGCCAAGAATGGCAGGGGGGCTACAATGAGCAGTTCTTC. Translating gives CASSQEWQGGYNEQFF.

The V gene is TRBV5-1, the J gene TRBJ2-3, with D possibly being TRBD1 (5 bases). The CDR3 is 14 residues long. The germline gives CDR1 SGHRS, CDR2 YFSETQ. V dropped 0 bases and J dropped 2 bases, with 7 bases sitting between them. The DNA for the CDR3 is TGCGCCAGCAGCTTGGGACAGTACACAGATACGCAGTATTTT. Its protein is CASSLGQYTDTQYF.

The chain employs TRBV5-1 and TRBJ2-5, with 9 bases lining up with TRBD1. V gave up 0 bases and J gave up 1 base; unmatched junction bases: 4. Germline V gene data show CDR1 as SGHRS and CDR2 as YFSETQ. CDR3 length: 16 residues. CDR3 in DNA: TGCGCCAGCAGCTTGGTAGGGACAGGGCTCCAAGAGACCCAGTACTTC. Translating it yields CASSLVGTGLQETQYF.

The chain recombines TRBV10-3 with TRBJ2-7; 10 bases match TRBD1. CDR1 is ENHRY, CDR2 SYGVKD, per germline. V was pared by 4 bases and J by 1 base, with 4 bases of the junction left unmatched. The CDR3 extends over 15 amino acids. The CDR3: CAISVGQGTSYEQYF. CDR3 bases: TGTGCCATCAGTGTGGGACAGGGGACTTCCTACGAGCAGTACTTC.

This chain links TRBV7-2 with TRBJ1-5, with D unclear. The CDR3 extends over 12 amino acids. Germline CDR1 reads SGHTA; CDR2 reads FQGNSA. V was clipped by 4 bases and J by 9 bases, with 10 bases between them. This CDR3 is CASSSPTAPQHF. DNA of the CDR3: TGTGCCAGCAGCTCCCCCACAGCGCCCCAGCATTTT.